Listed below are T cell receptor beta chains from one sample, sequenced in a study of cytomegalovirus exposure and HLA in healthy donors. Here immunoSEQ multiplex PCR was the method, and the copy in TCRdb shows in-frame clones only, minus some. This sample has tens of thousands of clones, with just under 85% found just once. Source material: PBMCs. The receptors originated from a man between 45 and 60 years old in good health and CMV-seronegative. CDR3s include the opening cysteine and the closing phenylalanine or tryptophan. The D gene is left open where the match is weak. Size is omitted from some rows. Given values are once, few, many or a class for expanded clones.

J: TRBJ2-2
D: .
size: once
V: TRBV4-3
DNA: TGCGCCAGCAGCCAAGATCCGGGTTTTTCGAACACCGGGGAGCTGTTTTTT
CDR3: CASSQDPGFSNTGELFF

J: TRBJ1-2
D: TRBD1
size: .
V: TRBV19
DNA: TGTGCCAGTAGTGATACTCCCCGGACAGGGGTTGGCTACACCTTC
CDR3: CASSDTPRTGVGYTF

J: TRBJ2-2
D: TRBD2
size: few
V: TRBV6-4
DNA: TGTGCCACCTCGGAGACTAGCGGGGATGTCGGGGAGCTGTTTTTT
CDR3: CATSETSGDVGELFF

J: TRBJ1-6
D: .
size: .
V: TRBV5-5
DNA: TGTGCCAGCAGCTGGGGGGGCCAGACAAATTCACCCCTCCACTTT
CDR3: CASSWGGQTNSPLHF

J: TRBJ2-1
D: .
size: .
V: TRBV5-6
DNA: TGTGCCAGCAGCTTGGAGTACACATCCTACAATGAGCAGTTCTTC
CDR3: CASSLEYTSYNEQFF

J: TRBJ1-6
D: TRBD1
size: .
V: TRBV5-1
DNA: TGCGCCAGCAGCTTGGCGACAGGGAGGTTCTCACCCCTCCACTTT
CDR3: CASSLATGRFSPLHF

J: TRBJ1-5
D: .
size: few
V: TRBV4-2
DNA: TGTGCCAGCAGCTTCTCAGACATCGCCAATCAGCCCCAGCATTTT
CDR3: CASSFSDIANQPQHF

J: TRBJ2-4
D: .
size: once
V: TRBV9
DNA: TGTGCCAGCAGCGACAACCCGGACAGAAAAAACATTCAGTACTTC
CDR3: CASSDNPDRKNIQYF

J: TRBJ1-5
D: .
size: few
V: TRBV6-1
DNA: TGTGCCAGCAGTGAAGATGGCTTGCCCAATCAGCCCCAGCATTTT
CDR3: CASSEDGLPNQPQHF

J: TRBJ1-1
D: .
size: .
V: TRBV19
DNA: TGTGCCAGTAGTATAGCAGGGCGGAACACTGAAGCTTTCTTT
CDR3: CASSIAGRNTEAFF

J: TRBJ2-5
D: .
size: few
V: TRBV5-1
DNA: TGCGCCAGCAGCTTCACAGGGTACCAAGAGACCCAGTACTTC
CDR3: CASSFTGYQETQYF

J: TRBJ2-7
D: TRBD1
size: .
V: TRBV5-8
DNA: TGTGCCAGCAGCTTGGGAGGACAGGGGATAAGGGAGCAGTACTTC
CDR3: CASSLGGQGIREQYF

J: TRBJ2-5
D: TRBD2
size: .
V: TRBV18
DNA: TGTGCCAGCTCACCACTGTCCGGACTAGCAGTTCAAGAGACCCAGTACTTC
CDR3: CASSPLSGLAVQETQYF

J: TRBJ1-5
D: .
size: .
V: TRBV6-6
DNA: TGTGCCAGCAGTAAACAAACAGGGTCTTCATATCAGCCCCAGCATTTT
CDR3: CASSKQTGSSYQPQHF

J: TRBJ2-2
D: .
size: .
V: TRBV6-1
DNA: TGTGCCAGCAGTGACCCCGTAGATTTTATGAACACCGGGGAGCTGTTTTTT
CDR3: CASSDPVDFMNTGELFF

J: TRBJ1-1
D: .
size: .
V: TRBV13
DNA: TGTGCCAGCACCCTTAGGGACATAGGGGACACTGAAGCTTTCTTT
CDR3: CASTLRDIGDTEAFF

J: TRBJ1-4
D: .
size: .
V: TRBV5-1
DNA: TGCGCCAGCAGTTTAAGGCAGGGTGTGACTAATGAAAAACTGTTTTTT
CDR3: CASSLRQGVTNEKLFF

J: TRBJ2-1
D: TRBD1
size: few
V: TRBV10-1
DNA: TGCGCCAGCAGTGCGTTAGGGACAGGGGCCGGGGAGCAGTTCTTC
CDR3: CASSALGTGAGEQFF

J: TRBJ1-1
D: .
size: .
V: TRBV6-1
DNA: TGTGCCAGCAGTGAAACACAGGGAGGGAAGACTGAAGCTTTCTTT
CDR3: CASSETQGGKTEAFF

J: TRBJ2-2
D: .
size: .
V: TRBV7-9
DNA: TGTGCCAGCTTGGGGGCAGCCCTCACCGGGGAGCTGTTTTTT
CDR3: CASLGAALTGELFF

J: TRBJ2-7
D: TRBD1
size: .
V: TRBV19
DNA: TGTGCCAGTAGTGACAGGGACGAGCAGTACTTC
CDR3: CASSDRDEQYF

J: TRBJ1-4
D: .
size: .
V: TRBV19
DNA: TGTGCCAGCCGGGACATTAGTGGTGAAAAACTGTTTTTT
CDR3: CASRDISGEKLFF

J: TRBJ2-1
D: .
size: .
V: TRBV28
DNA: TGTGCCAGCGAGGATCGTGCTACTGAGCAGTTCTTC
CDR3: CASEDRATEQFF

J: TRBJ1-6
D: TRBD1
size: .
V: TRBV6-5
DNA: TGTGCCAGCAGTACCCGGGACAGGGCAGAGTCACCCCTCCACTTT
CDR3: CASSTRDRAESPLHF

J: TRBJ2-5
D: TRBD1
size: .
V: TRBV5-4
DNA: TGTGCCAGCAGATCCACAGGGGCAGAGACCCAGTACTTC
CDR3: CASRSTGAETQYF

J: TRBJ2-7
D: TRBD1
size: .
V: TRBV5-1
DNA: TGCGCCAGCAGCTCTGGACAGGGGGCATCCGAGCAGTACTTC
CDR3: CASSSGQGASEQYF

J: TRBJ2-3
D: .
size: .
V: TRBV9
DNA: TGTGCCAGCAGCGGGGGGGGCCCCTTCACAGATACGCAGTATTTT
CDR3: CASSGGGPFTDTQYF

J: TRBJ1-3
D: TRBD1
size: .
V: TRBV19
DNA: TGTGCCAGTACCGATCTCACAGGGGTCTCTGGAAACACCATATATTTT
CDR3: CASTDLTGVSGNTIYF

J: TRBJ2-5
D: TRBD2
size: .
V: TRBV20-1
DNA: TGCAGTGCGACTAGCGTAGAGACCCAGTACTTC
CDR3: CSATSVETQYF

J: TRBJ1-2
D: TRBD1
size: .
V: TRBV6-5
DNA: TGTGCCAGCAGTTACCAAGGGGGCGCGTTTGGCTACACCTTC
CDR3: CASSYQGGAFGYTF

J: TRBJ2-1
D: TRBD1
size: .
V: TRBV11-3
DNA: TGTGCCAGCAGCTCGACAGGGGGCGCGTACAATGAGCAGTTCTTC
CDR3: CASSSTGGAYNEQFF

J: TRBJ2-3
D: TRBD2
size: .
V: TRBV5-1
DNA: TGCGCCAGCAGCTTGTTAGCGGGGAGCACAGATACGCAGTATTTT
CDR3: CASSLLAGSTDTQYF

J: TRBJ2-2
D: .
size: .
V: TRBV6-6
DNA: TGTGCCAGCAGTTACTCGAAGCAGGGCGTCGGGGAGCTGTTTTTT
CDR3: CASSYSKQGVGELFF

J: TRBJ1-2
D: .
size: .
V: TRBV5-8
DNA: TGTGCCAGCAGCCCCCCGAGGGCGCGTTATGGCTACACCTTC
CDR3: CASSPPRARYGYTF

J: TRBJ1-6
D: TRBD1
size: .
V: TRBV10-1
DNA: TGCGCCAGCAGAGACTACCGGGACAGGGGAAGCTCCTATAATTCACCCCTCCACTTT
CDR3: CASRDYRDRGSSYNSPLHF

J: TRBJ2-2
D: .
size: .
V: TRBV7-6
DNA: TGTGCCAGCAGACCCTCGTTCGACAGTTACACCGGGGAGCTGTTTTTT
CDR3: CASRPSFDSYTGELFF

J: TRBJ1-5
D: .
size: few
V: TRBV30
DNA: TGTGCCTGGAGTACGGTACGGGGGGGGCCCCAGCATTTT
CDR3: CAWSTVRGGPQHF

J: TRBJ2-5
D: TRBD2
size: .
V: TRBV19
DNA: TGTGCCAGTAGTATAGGACTAGCGGGCTTCTACCAAGAGACCCAGTACTTC
CDR3: CASSIGLAGFYQETQYF

J: TRBJ2-3
D: TRBD1
size: .
V: TRBV4-1
DNA: TGCGCCAGCAGCCCCACGGCAGGGTCCAGGGGGCTCGAAGATACGCAGTATTTT
CDR3: CASSPTAGSRGLEDTQYF

J: TRBJ1-5
D: TRBD1
size: .
V: TRBV5-8
DNA: TGTGCCAGCAGCTGGAGGGGACAGGGTTATCAGCCCCAGCATTTT
CDR3: CASSWRGQGYQPQHF

J: TRBJ1-1
D: TRBD1
size: .
V: TRBV18
DNA: TGTGCCAGCTCCCCTCGGACAGGGAGTGACACTGAAGCTTTCTTT
CDR3: CASSPRTGSDTEAFF

J: TRBJ2-5
D: .
size: .
V: TRBV29-1
DNA: TGCAGCGTTGAACGGGAGACCCAGTACTTC
CDR3: CSVERETQYF

J: TRBJ1-2
D: TRBD1
size: once
V: TRBV7-2
DNA: TGTGCCAGCAGCCCAGGGGGAGAAGTTAGGGGCTACACCTTC
CDR3: CASSPGGEVRGYTF

J: TRBJ2-3
D: .
size: .
V: TRBV18
DNA: TGTGCCAGCTCGCCTCCCAGGGGAACAGATACGCAGTATTTT
CDR3: CASSPPRGTDTQYF

J: TRBJ2-7
D: .
size: .
V: TRBV7-2
DNA: TGTGCCAGCAGCTTAGAGGGTCGGGGGAACGACGAGCAGTACTTC
CDR3: CASSLEGRGNDEQYF

J: TRBJ2-3
D: .
size: .
V: TRBV11-2
DNA: TGTGCCAGCAGGGATGGTAGCGTTCGGACAGATACGCAGTATTTT
CDR3: CASRDGSVRTDTQYF

J: TRBJ1-2
D: .
size: .
V: TRBV29-1
DNA: TGCAGCGTTGACATTCTTGGGCAGAACTATGGCTACACCTTC
CDR3: CSVDILGQNYGYTF

J: TRBJ1-1
D: .
size: .
V: TRBV6-1
DNA: TGTGCCAGCAGCCTATTCAGGGGAGGGGACACTGAAGCTTTCTTT
CDR3: CASSLFRGGDTEAFF

J: TRBJ1-1
D: .
size: .
V: TRBV4-3
DNA: TGCGCCAGCAGCCCGAGCGCGATCGGGGGTCGGGGCACTGAAGCTTTCTTT
CDR3: CASSPSAIGGRGTEAFF

J: TRBJ1-2
D: .
size: .
V: TRBV6-1
DNA: TGTGCCAGCAGTGAACCCGGTTCGTCCTGGGGCTCCTATGGCTACACCTTC
CDR3: CASSEPGSSWGSYGYTF

J: TRBJ2-4
D: .
size: .
V: TRBV7-8
DNA: TGTGCCAGCAGCCCACGGGCGGGCCAAGCCAAAAACATTCAGTACTTC
CDR3: CASSPRAGQAKNIQYF

J: TRBJ2-2
D: .
size: .
V: TRBV2
DNA: TGTGCCAGCAGGCACCCCGCGGTTTACACCGGGGAGCTGTTTTTT
CDR3: CASRHPAVYTGELFF

J: TRBJ1-6
D: .
size: .
V: TRBV28
DNA: TGTGCCAGCAGCTTGAGAGGGCCCATACTTGGTAGCTCCTATAATTCACCCCTCCACTTT
CDR3: CASSLRGPILGSSYNSPLHF

J: TRBJ2-7
D: TRBD1
size: few
V: TRBV6-5
DNA: TGTGCCAGCAGACCCGGGACAGGAGCCTACGAGCAGTACTTC
CDR3: CASRPGTGAYEQYF

J: TRBJ1-4
D: TRBD1
size: few
V: TRBV7-8
DNA: TGTGCCAGCAGCTTAGAGGGGGCGGGCCGAAAACTGTTTTTT
CDR3: CASSLEGAGRKLFF

J: TRBJ1-2
D: TRBD1
size: .
V: TRBV6-1
DNA: TGTGCCAGCAGTGAAGCACTGACAGGGGCCTATGGCTACACCTTC
CDR3: CASSEALTGAYGYTF

J: TRBJ2-5
D: TRBD2
size: .
V: TRBV6-5
DNA: TGTGCCAGCAGTTACTCCCCTAGCGGAGGCGAGACCCAGTACTTC
CDR3: CASSYSPSGGETQYF